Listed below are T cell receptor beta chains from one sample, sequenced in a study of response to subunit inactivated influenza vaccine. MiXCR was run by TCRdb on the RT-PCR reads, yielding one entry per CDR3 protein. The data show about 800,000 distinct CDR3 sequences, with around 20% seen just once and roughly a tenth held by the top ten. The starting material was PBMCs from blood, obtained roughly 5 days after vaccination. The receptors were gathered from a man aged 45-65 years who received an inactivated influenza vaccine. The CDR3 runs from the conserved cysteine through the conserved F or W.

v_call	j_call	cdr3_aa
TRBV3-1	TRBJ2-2	CASSLLAGGELFF
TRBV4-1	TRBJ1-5	CASSQDYRAQQPQHF
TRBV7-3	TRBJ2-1	CASSFQTSGHNEQFF
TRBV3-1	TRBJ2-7	CASSQEGGQSEQYF
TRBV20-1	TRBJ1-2	CSARTTPSYGYTF
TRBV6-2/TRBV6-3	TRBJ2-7	CASSRPGLAVEQYF
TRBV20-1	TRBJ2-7	CSATGHYEQYF
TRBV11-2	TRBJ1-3	CASSQTGSGNTIYF
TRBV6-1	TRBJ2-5	CASSQTWTGSYQETQYF
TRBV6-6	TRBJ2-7	CASSYSTIYEQYF
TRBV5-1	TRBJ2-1	CASSLGGGVAYNEQFF
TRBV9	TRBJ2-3	CASSGIAGDKYF
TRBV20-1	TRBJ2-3	CSARGTASGDTQYF
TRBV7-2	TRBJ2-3	CASSNRQVSTDTQYF
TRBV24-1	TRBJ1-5	CATSEQNQPQHF
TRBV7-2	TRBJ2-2	CASSLDGTGGTGELFF
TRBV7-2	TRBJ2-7	CASSLRASGVVEQYF
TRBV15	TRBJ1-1	CATSRDPKGGTEAFF
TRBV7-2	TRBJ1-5	CASSLAQYSNQPQHF